Shown below are 32 T cell receptor beta chains from a single sample sequenced in a study of cytomegalovirus exposure and HLA in healthy donors. The PCR employed 60 Vbeta primers together with 13 Jbeta primers. Assay used: immunoSEQ multiplex PCR; TCRdb lists only in-frame clones, some missing. Here the sample spans 85,000 to 100,000 clones, about 75% being singletons. The sequenced sample consisted of PBMCs. The receptors here all came from a woman aged 40 to 50 in good health and CMV-seronegative.

This clone was detected once. The V gene is TRBV6-1, the J gene TRBJ1-6; 9 nucleotides agree with TRBD1. CDR3 length: 13 amino acids. The trim removed 10 bases at V and 7 bases at J, leaving 5 bases unmatched. Germline CDR1 MNHNS, CDR2 SASEGT. This chain's CDR3 is CATHRGQNSPLHF. The CDR3, as DNA: TGTGCCACCCACAGGGGGCAGAATTCACCCCTCCACTTT.

The table lists this clone with a count of one. The chain recombines TRBV12-5 with TRBJ1-6, with D unclear. The CDR3 is made up of 15 amino acids. V was pared by 3 bases and J by 4 bases, with 10 bases between. Germline CDR1 and CDR2: LGHNT and FRNRAP. CDR3 DNA sequence: TGTGCTAGTGGTTTTGCGGGGTCTTATAATTCACCCCTCCACTTT. It translates to CASGFAGSYNSPLHF. The entire variable domain, with the rest obtained from reference TRBV12-5 and TRBJ1-6, is as follows: DARVTQTPRHKVTEMGQEVTMRCQPILGHNTVFWYRQTMMQGLELLAYFRNRAPLDDSGMPKDRFSAEMPDATLATLKIQPSEPRDSAVYFCASGFAGSYNSPLHFGNGTRLTVT.

V is TRBV4-1 and J is TRBJ2-3; weak D call: TRBD2 (5 bases). V shed 5 bases and J shed 4 bases, with 7 bases lying between them. Looked up from germline, CDR1 is MGHRA and CDR2 is YSYEKL. This CDR3 has 12 residues. The CDR3: CASSSRADTQYF. The CDR3 nucleotides are TGCGCCAGCAGCTCGAGGGCAGATACGCAGTATTTT.

The V and J genes are TRBV11-2 and TRBJ1-2; TRBD1 matches at 7 bases. The trim removed 5 bases at V and 3 bases at J, leaving 3 bases unmatched. From germline, CDR1 is SGHAT and CDR2 FQNNGV. The CDR3 runs 13 residues. The CDR3 coding sequence is TGTGCCAGCAGCCGGGACAGCTACTATGGCTACACCTTC. This encodes CASSRDSYYGYTF.

V and J are TRBV5-1 and TRBJ2-5, with 7 bases lining up with TRBD1. The CDR3 loop spans 14 amino acids. Losses at the gene ends were 4 bases for V and 5 bases for J; bases not matched to a gene: 8. The germline CDR1 and CDR2 sequences are SGHRS and YFSETQ. The chain's CDR3 is CASSLRGRGETQYF. The CDR3 DNA sequence: TGCGCCAGCAGCCTAAGGGGGCGCGGTGAGACCCAGTACTTC.

The chain couples TRBV29-1 to TRBJ2-7, with TRBD1 matching 9 bases. The CDR3 runs to 12 residues. The V segment lost 6 bases and the J segment 3 bases; nucleotides outside the gene matches: 3. The germline gives CDR1 SQVTM, CDR2 ANQGSEA. CDR3 nucleotide sequence: TGCAGCGTCGCGGGACAGGGCTACGAGCAGTACTTC. This sequence encodes CSVAGQGYEQYF.

On this clone: A read error may account for a junction end that differs from germline. V and J are TRBV2 and TRBJ2-1; 10 nucleotides line up with TRBD1. The CDR3 spans 16 residues. The germline gives CDR1 SNHLY, CDR2 FYNNEI. The DNA of the CDR3 is TGTGCCAGCAGCGAAGAGGACAGGGGGGTAAAAGGTGAGCAGTTCTTC. Protein: CASSEEDRGVKGEQFF.

The V and J genes are TRBV5-1 and TRBJ2-7, with 7 positions matching TRBD1. The length of the CDR3 is 14 residues. Germline values: CDR1 SGHRS, CDR2 YFSETQ. V was clipped by 4 bases and J by 3 bases; unmatched bases: 7. CDR3 nucleotides: TGCGCCAGCAGCATCGGGACAGAAGACTACGAGCAGTACTTC. Translated: CASSIGTEDYEQYF.

This chain joins TRBV6-5 and TRBJ2-5; 7 nucleotides match TRBD1. This CDR3 has 14 residues. V shed 5 bases, J shed 3 bases, and the junction held 6 bases outside the gene matches. Germline lookup yields CDR1 MNHEY and CDR2 SVGAGI. CDR3 sequence reads: CASSLGTVKETQYF. The CDR3, as DNA: TGTGCCAGCAGTCTAGGGACAGTTAAAGAGACCCAGTACTTC.

The J gene is TRBJ2-3, the V gene TRBV5-8, with TRBD2 matching 12 bases. Trimming at V came to 3 bases and at J to 0 bases, leaving 14 bases not matched to a gene. Germline V lookup: CDR1 SGHTS, CDR2 YDEGEE. The CDR3 has 20 amino acids. The CDR3, as DNA: TGTGCCAGCAGCTGGGGGTGGACTAGCGGGGAGACTACTAGCACAGATACGCAGTATTTT. Its protein product is CASSWGWTSGETTSTDTQYF.

This chain connects TRBV5-1 to TRBJ1-4; 8 nucleotides align to TRBD1. This CDR3 region has 16 residues. V shed 8 bases and J 4 bases; nucleotides not matched to a gene: 13. CDR1 and CDR2 from the germline V gene are SGHRS and YFSETQ. CDR3 amino acids: CASKTGQVGSNEKLFF. The CDR3 DNA reads as TGCGCCAGTAAAACGGGACAGGTTGGGAGTAATGAAAAACTGTTTTTT. Using reference TRBV5-1 and TRBJ1-4 for the parts outside the CDR3, the full variable domain is KAGVTQTPRYLIKTRGQQVTLSCSPISGHRSVSWYQQTPGQGLQFLFEYFSETQRNKGNFPGRFSGRQFSNSRSEMNVSTLELGDSALYLCASKTGQVGSNEKLFFGSGTQLSVL.

The chain employs TRBV4-1 and TRBJ1-2, with D uncertain. CDR3 size: 15 residues. Germline V lookup: CDR1 MGHRA, CDR2 YSYEKL. Deletions cut 1 base from V and 1 base from J, with 10 bases between. CDR3 sequence: CASSQVDGNNYGYTF. In nucleotides, the CDR3 is TGCGCCAGCAGCCAAGTGGACGGGAATAACTATGGCTACACCTTC.

This clone has just a few counts. This rearrangement joins TRBV6-4 to TRBJ2-2, with a weak D call TRBD1 (7 bases). CDR3 length: 16 amino acids. CDR1 MRHNA and CDR2 SNTAGT come from the germline V gene. V lost 10 bases, J lost 4 bases, and 22 bases lay in between. CDR3 protein: CAISDGKQGGTGELFF. As DNA, the CDR3 is TGTGCCATCAGCGACGGCAAGCAGGGGGGCACCGGGGAGCTGTTTTTT.

This chain uses TRBV30 with TRBJ1-5; D not certain. This CDR3 comprises 15 residues. The V gene lost 0 bases and the J gene lost 0 bases, with 9 bases spanning the gap. CDR1 and CDR2 (germline): GTSNPN, SVGIG (reference sequence). The CDR3 coding sequence is TGTGCCTGGAGTGTGGCAGGATATAGCAATCAGCCCCAGCATTTT. Its translation: CAWSVAGYSNQPQHF. Full variable domain (rest looked up from reference TRBV30 and TRBJ1-5): SQTIHQWPATLVQPVGSPLSLECTVEGTSNPNLYWYRQAAGRGLQLLFYSVGIGQISSEVPQNLSASRPQDRQFILSSKKLLLSDSGFYLCAWSVAGYSNQPQHFGDGTRLSIL.

The chain combines TRBV4-3 with TRBJ2-1; D possibly corresponds to TRBD2 (5 bases). Trimming stripped 2 bases from V and 4 bases from J, with 12 bases between. This CDR3 is 15 amino acids long. Germline V CDR1 and CDR2: LGHNA, YSLEER. The chain's CDR3 is CASSQLLGNYNEQFF. The CDR3 DNA sequence: TGCGCCAGCAGCCAACTACTAGGGAATTACAATGAGCAGTTCTTC.

This clone was seen once. The gene calls are TRBV27 and TRBJ1-2, with 7 bases identical to TRBD1. Unmatched junction bases numbered 2, after V lost 0 bases and J lost 7 bases. The V gene's germline CDR1 is MNHEY and CDR2 SMNVEV (reference sequence). This CDR3 is 13 amino acids long. The DNA of the CDR3 is TGTGCCAGCAGTTTATCGACAGGGTCTGGCTACACCTTC. The encoded protein is CASSLSTGSGYTF.

The V call is TRBV5-6, the J call TRBJ1-1; 8 nucleotides agree with TRBD1. CDR1 and CDR2 (germline): SGHDT, YYEEEE. This CDR3 is 16 amino acids long. Losses at the gene ends were 0 bases for V and 5 bases for J; bases not matched to a gene: 9. In DNA, the CDR3 is TGTGCCAGCAGCTTGGACAGGGGGGCCACGTTGACTGAAGCTTTCTTT. Encoded protein: CASSLDRGATLTEAFF.

The V call is TRBV13, the J call TRBJ1-6; D gene ambiguous. The V end lost 0 bases, the J end lost 7 bases, and 10 bases lay between the germline ends. CDR1 and CDR2 from the germline V gene are PRHDT and FYEKMQ (reference sequence). CDR3 length: 15 residues. The CDR3 loop reads CASSLGRGGNSPLHF. CDR3 in DNA: TGTGCCAGCAGCTTAGGAAGAGGAGGGAATTCACCCCTCCACTTT.

This chain uses TRBV5-5 with TRBJ2-5; D perhaps matches TRBD1 (7 bases). The CDR3 loop spans 16 amino acids. Germline V gene data show CDR1 as SGHKS and CDR2 as YYEKEE (reference sequence). V dropped 5 bases and J dropped 5 bases, with 22 bases sitting between them. The CDR3 region is CASSSSGGGPSETQYF. The CDR3 DNA reads TGTGCCAGCAGTTCCTCCGGAGGGGGCCCGTCTGAGACCCAGTACTTC.

The chain is built from TRBV29-1 and TRBJ1-1, with TRBD1 identical over 10 bases. J gave up 0 bases and V 0 bases, and 4 bases lay outside the gene matches. CDR3 length: 16 amino acids. Germline V gene sequence: CDR1 SQVTM, CDR2 ANQGSEA. CDR3 nucleotide sequence: TGCAGCGTTGAAGATCTGACAGGGGGCATGAACACTGAAGCTTTCTTT. Amino acids: CSVEDLTGGMNTEAFF.

The chain employs TRBV7-2 and TRBJ1-3, with a weak D call TRBD1 (5 bases). Trimming cost V 5 bases and J 0 bases, with 14 bases left between them. The CDR3 has 16 residues. The V gene's germline CDR1 is SGHTA and CDR2 FQGNSA. The CDR3 region is CASSLTPQGSGNTIYF. Written as DNA, the CDR3 is TGTGCCAGCAGCCTGACCCCGCAGGGCTCTGGAAACACCATATATTTT.

This clone is a singleton in its sample. The chain combines TRBV10-1 with TRBJ1-6; 9 bases map to TRBD1. V lost 6 bases, J lost 10 bases, and 10 bases stayed unmatched. The CDR3 is 15 amino acids. CDR1 and CDR2 from the germline V gene are WNHNN and SYGVQD (reference sequence). DNA for the CDR3: TGCGCCAGCAGCCCCCGGGACAGGGATGAATCACCCCTCCACTTT. Translating it yields CASSPRDRDESPLHF.

This clone appeared many times. The chain joins TRBV4-1 to TRBJ2-6; D gene unclear. The germline V gene has CDR1 MGHRA and CDR2 YSYEKL. CDR3 length: 16 amino acids. V shed 0 bases and J shed 1 base, with 7 bases lying between them. The CDR3 region is CASSQDGASGANVLTF. The CDR3 coding sequence is TGCGCCAGCAGCCAAGACGGAGCATCTGGGGCCAACGTCCTGACTTTC.

This clone was seen more than once but under ten times. V gene TRBV5-6 combines with J gene TRBJ1-3; TRBD1 matches 7 bases. With V trimmed by 4 bases and J by 0 bases, 7 bases remained unmatched. The germline V gene encodes CDR1 SGHDT and CDR2 YYEEEE. The CDR3 consists of 16 residues. The CDR3 region has the DNA TGTGCCAGCAGCCGAGGGGGCTTCATCTCTGGAAACACCATATATTTT. It yields the protein CASSRGGFISGNTIYF.

The genes are TRBV6-1 and TRBJ1-5; tentatively, D is TRBD1 (5 bases). This CDR3 comprises 18 residues. CDR1 is MNHNS and CDR2 is SASEGT in the germline V gene. Trimming shortened V by 1 base and J by 0 bases, and 16 bases separated the two germline ends. CDR3 in DNA: TGTGCCAGCAGTGAAGTACCTCCGACAGCTTATAGCAATCAGCCCCAGCATTTT. Encoded protein: CASSEVPPTAYSNQPQHF.

This chain uses TRBV29-1 with TRBJ1-1; D possibly corresponds to TRBD1 (5 bases). In germline, CDR1 is SQVTM, CDR2 ANQGSEA. V was pared by 5 bases and J by 0 bases, with 10 bases between. CDR3 length: 13 amino acids. CDR3 sequence (DNA): TGCAGCGTTCAGGACATTTTGAACACTGAAGCTTTCTTT. The encoded protein is CSVQDILNTEAFF.

The chain carries TRBV7-2 and TRBJ2-1; a weak D match, TRBD2 (5 bases). Trimming shortened V by 4 bases and J by 5 bases, and 15 bases separated the two germline ends. There are 15 residues in the CDR3. CDR1 is SGHTA and CDR2 is FQGNSA in the germline V gene. CDR3 sequence reads: CASSSDWVGHNEQFF. In DNA form, the CDR3 reads TGTGCCAGCAGCTCGGACTGGGTAGGCCACAATGAGCAGTTCTTC.

The chain recombines TRBV5-1 with TRBJ2-1, with D possibly being TRBD2 (6 bases). Germline CDR1 is SGHRS and CDR2 is YFSETQ. The V and J ends lost 0 bases and 0 bases respectively, with 10 bases between them. The CDR3 contains 16 residues. The CDR3 reads CASSLVAASSYNEQFF. The CDR3 bases are TGCGCCAGCAGCTTGGTAGCGGCAAGCTCCTACAATGAGCAGTTCTTC.

This rearrangement joins TRBV5-1 to TRBJ1-2; no firm D call. Germline V lookup: CDR1 SGHRS, CDR2 YFSETQ. The CDR3 sequence is 14 residues long. The V end was cut by 7 bases, the J end by 0 bases, with 13 bases between. CDR3 nucleotide sequence: TGCGCCAGCCGCCCACAGCCCGCTAACTATGGCTACACCTTC. Its translation is CASRPQPANYGYTF.

The chain has TRBV18 and TRBJ2-2; 7 bases are a match to TRBD1. V lost 2 bases, J lost 0 bases, and 9 bases stayed unmatched. This CDR3 comprises 18 residues. Germline lookup yields CDR1 KGHSH and CDR2 LQKENI. In DNA, the CDR3 is TGTGCCAGCTCACCATTCAGTGCACAGGGGACGAACACCGGGGAGCTGTTTTTT. Amino acids: CASSPFSAQGTNTGELFF. Full variable domain (outside the CDR3, taken from reference TRBV18 and TRBJ2-2): NAGVMQNPRHLVRRRGQEARLRCSPMKGHSHVYWYRQLPEEGLKFMVYLQKENIIDESGMPKERFSAEFPKEGPSILRIQQVVRGDSAAYFCASSPFSAQGTNTGELFFGEGSRLTVL.

The rearrangement joins TRBV5-1 to TRBJ1-4; 11 bases are a match to TRBD1. J gave up 15 bases and V 4 bases, and 11 bases lay outside the gene matches. The CDR3 is 14 residues long. Germline values: CDR1 SGHRS, CDR2 YFSETQ. CDR3 region: CASSPGTGGLRVFF. The CDR3 DNA reads TGCGCCAGCAGCCCCGGGACAGGGGGTTTGAGGGTGTTTTTT.

This rearrangement joins TRBV19 to TRBJ1-1; 7 bases line up with TRBD1. CDR1 LNHDA and CDR2 SQIVND come from the germline V gene (reference sequence). J lost 11 bases, V lost 5 bases, and 8 bases had no gene match. There are 12 residues in the CDR3. The CDR3 nucleotides read TGTGCCAGTAGTCTCTTGACAGGGTCCGCTTTCTTT. This translates into CASSLLTGSAFF.